The clone carrying this T cell receptor (beta chain) has just a few counts. Construction of TCR beta libraries relied on iRepertoire HTBI primers and on Arm-PCR targeting CDR3 regions. TCRdb used MiXCR to reprocess the multiplex PCR reads, holding one entry per CDR3 protein. The sample records around 430,000 distinct CDR3 sequences, roughly 23% being singletons. Germline assignment: CDR1 DFQATT and CDR2 SNEGSKA (reference sequence). V lost 3 bases and J lost 3; bases outside the gene matches: 2. The CDR3 has 14 residues. This sample is drawn from a study of regulatory T cells in long-lasting Graves disease. Time point meaning: persistent/refractory GD, antithyroid drugs over 5 years with positive TRAb. Extracted RNA from PBMCs served as the source of the TCR library.

This chain joins TRBV20-1 and TRBJ2-1, with 10 bases aligning to TRBD2. This TCR was sampled from a female donor with Graves disease. The sample in question was peripheral blood mononuclear cells (PBMCs), obtained when the disease was refractory, from a patient treated with antithyroid drugs. The CDR3 sequence: CSARLAGDYNEQFF. The DNA of the CDR3 is TGCAGTGCTAGGCTAGCGGGAGACTACAATGAGCAGTTCTTC.